This T cell receptor (beta chain) stems from a study of tumor-infiltrating lymphocytes in primary liver carcinoma. Study summary: Sample yields of productive TCRbeta reads, ranging from roughly 3.65 to 7.13 million, were similar across tissue types. Study-level results: Unsorted bulk sampling ruled out any CD4+ versus CD8+ repertoire comparison.

Comments on this clonotype: The antigen remains undetermined.

cDNA specific to TCR beta was made from 500 ng of total RNA, with a constant-region primer employed for priming. Nested multiplex PCR, run for three rounds with slightly modified ARM-PCR, yielded TCR beta libraries. TCRdb processed the multiplex PCR reads anew with MiXCR; each CDR3 protein has one entry. The sample records about 200,000 distinct CDR3 sequences, around three fifths being singletons. Unsorted whole blood supplied the blood RNA, and germline DNA was isolated too. Patients in the cohort were treatment-naive and living with chronic HBV infection. About 4 milliliters of peripheral blood were drawn presurgically. The sample comprised peripheral blood. This TCR came from a woman aged 55-70 years with primary liver carcinoma and hepatitis B virus infection.

This chain's CDR3 is CASSLGGGDTGELFF. Here the CDR3 DNA reads TGTGCCAGCAGCTTAGGAGGTGGGGACACCGGGGAGCTGTTTTTT. The chain uses TRBV11-3 and TRBJ2-2, with no clear D. Germline CDR1 and CDR2: SGHNT and YENEEA. Deletions cut 1 base from V and 3 bases from J, with 9 bases between. The CDR3 is 15 amino acids.